The rows below give T cell receptor beta chains drawn from one sample of a study of shared clonotypes between healthy human individuals. Sequencing was performed with immunoSEQ multiplex PCR; in TCRdb, only in-frame clones are kept and a portion is missing. The sample yields approximately 740,000 clones, under 80% seen once. The sequencing sample was made of memory CD4+ T cells sorted from blood. The receptors were gathered from a young woman in good health. Each CDR3 is given with its conserved first and last residue. The order of the fields is J gene, D gene, V gene, clone size, CDR3 DNA, CDR3 protein. A D gene is named only where the DNA matches it firmly. The size field is filled for only some rows; it gives once, few, many or a size class.

TRBJ1-4 | TRBD1 | TRBV10-3 | - | TGTGCCATCAGTGTGGACAGGGGTGAAAAACTGTTTTTT | CAISVDRGEKLFF
TRBJ2-1 | - | TRBV25-1 | - | TGTGCCAGCAGAGGCAGGGCGAGCTCCTACAATGAGCAGTTCTTC | CASRGRASSYNEQFF
TRBJ2-3 | - | TRBV27 | - | TGTGCCAGCAGTCGGATTGGGACAGATACGCAGTATTTT | CASSRIGTDTQYF
TRBJ1-4 | - | TRBV5-1 | - | TGCGCCAGCCGACCAGGGGAAAATAATGAAAAACTGTTTTTT | CASRPGENNEKLFF
TRBJ1-2 | TRBD1 | TRBV9 | - | TGTGCCAGCAGCGTCCAGACAGGGGGGAACTATGGCTACACCTTC | CASSVQTGGNYGYTF
TRBJ2-2 | TRBD2 | TRBV28 | - | TGTGCCAGCAGGACCCTAGCGGGAGGGACCGGGGAGCTGTTTTTT | CASRTLAGGTGELFF
TRBJ2-7 | - | TRBV6-6 | few | TGTGCCAGCAGCGGGCTTTCCTACGAGCAGTACTTC | CASSGLSYEQYF
TRBJ1-2 | TRBD1 | TRBV28 | once | TGTGCCAGCAGTTCGGCCGGGACAGGGGGCGTCGGCTACACCTTC | CASSSAGTGGVGYTF
TRBJ2-3 | - | TRBV27 | - | TGTGCCAGCAGTCCCAGACAGGCCCCTACGCAGTATTTT | CASSPRQAPTQYF
TRBJ2-5 | - | TRBV30 | - | TGTGCCAGTGAAAGGGACTTCCAAGAGACCCAGTACTTC | CASERDFQETQYF
TRBJ1-5 | - | TRBV10-2 | - | TGCGCCAGCAGTTTAACAGCGGATAGCAATCAGCCCCAGCATTTT | CASSLTADSNQPQHF
TRBJ2-1 | TRBD2 | TRBV9 | - | TGTGCCAGCAGCGTGGACCACCGGACTAGCGGGAGGGGGACCTACAATGAGCAGTTCTTC | CASSVDHRTSGRGTYNEQFF
TRBJ2-2 | TRBD2 | TRBV5-1 | - | TGCGCCAGCAGCTTGAAAGCGGGAGGTGACACCGGGGAGCTGTTTTTT | CASSLKAGGDTGELFF
TRBJ1-4 | TRBD1 | TRBV4-2 | - | TGTGCCAGCAGCCGCTCCGGGACAGGGAATGAAAAACTGTTTTTT | CASSRSGTGNEKLFF
TRBJ2-7 | - | TRBV19 | - | TGTGCCAGTAGTCCCCAATCGAGGGGCCAGCACGAGCAGTACTTC | CASSPQSRGQHEQYF
TRBJ1-5 | TRBD1 | TRBV7-2 | - | TGTGCCAGCAGCTCGAACCCGGGACAGGCAGATCAGCCCCAGCATTTT | CASSSNPGQADQPQHF
TRBJ2-7 | TRBD1 | TRBV19 | few | TGTGCCAGTAGTAGCCCCTCGGGACAGGGGGTTGGCGAGCAGTACTTC | CASSSPSGQGVGEQYF
TRBJ2-5 | - | TRBV28 | - | TGTGCCAGCAGGACCGGAGAGACCCAGTACTTC | CASRTGETQYF
TRBJ2-3 | - | TRBV27 | many | TGTGCCAGCAGTCGCCATCCGGCGGGGGATACGCAGTATTTT | CASSRHPAGDTQYF
TRBJ2-7 | - | TRBV7-2 | once | TGTGCCAGCAGCCCCAGGGGACTTTTTAACCCGGACGAGCAGTACTTC | CASSPRGLFNPDEQYF
TRBJ1-2 | - | TRBV19 | - | TGTGCCAGTAGTAACCCAGGGCTTATTAACTATGGCTACACCTTC | CASSNPGLINYGYTF
TRBJ2-7 | - | TRBV28 | few | TGTGCCAGCAGTTTACCCGCCTACGAGCAGTACTTC | CASSLPAYEQYF
TRBJ2-7 | TRBD1 | TRBV25-1 | - | TGTGCCAGCAGTGAAGGCCCGCCGGGACAGTTCGACGAGCAGTACTTC | CASSEGPPGQFDEQYF
TRBJ2-1 | - | TRBV2 | - | TGTGCCAGCAAGATTCTAAGCGGGGAGCAGTTCTTC | CASKILSGEQFF
TRBJ2-7 | - | TRBV10-3 | - | TGTGCCACCGGTCGGTCCTCGGCAGAGCAGTACTTC | CATGRSSAEQYF
TRBJ1-2 | - | TRBV19 | many | TGTGCCAGTAGTATAGACAGGGACTATGGCTACACCTTC | CASSIDRDYGYTF
TRBJ2-2 | TRBD2 | TRBV29-1 | - | TGCAGCGTTGATACGGGGGGCACCGGGGAGCTGTTTTTT | CSVDTGGTGELFF
TRBJ2-3 | - | TRBV27 | - | TGTGCCAGCAGTCTTCTAGTGGCGGGCACAGATACGCAGTATTTT | CASSLLVAGTDTQYF
TRBJ1-4 | - | TRBV28 | - | TGTGCCAGCAGTACGGGCCTTGGGGCTAATGAAAAACTGTTTTTT | CASSTGLGANEKLFF
TRBJ2-1 | - | TRBV19 | - | TGTGCCAGTAGTCCGGCAACTAGAAGCAATGAGCAGTTCTTC | CASSPATRSNEQFF
TRBJ2-6 | - | TRBV11-2 | - | TGTGCCAGCTACGAGGGGGGAACCTCTGGGGCCAACGTCCTGACTTTC | CASYEGGTSGANVLTF
TRBJ2-6 | - | TRBV7-8 | - | TGTGCCAGCAGCTATCAGCTGGGGTCTGGGGCCAACGTCCTGACTTTC | CASSYQLGSGANVLTF
TRBJ2-7 | - | TRBV11-2 | - | TGTGCCAGCAGCTTAGATCAACCAGGGGTTATCTCCTACGAGCAGTACTTC | CASSLDQPGVISYEQYF
TRBJ2-1 | TRBD2 | TRBV5-1 | many | TGCGCCAGCAGTTACAAACCCGGGACTAGCGGGACGATCCGGTACAATGAGCAGTTCTTC | CASSYKPGTSGTIRYNEQFF
TRBJ2-3 | TRBD2 | TRBV19 | - | TGTGCCAGTACCCGAGGACTAGCGGGAGGCCCTAGCACAGATACGCAGTATTTT | CASTRGLAGGPSTDTQYF
TRBJ1-1 | - | TRBV27 | - | TGTGCCAGCAGTCCGAGACAGGACCACACTGAAGCTTTCTTT | CASSPRQDHTEAFF
TRBJ2-2 | - | TRBV9 | - | TGTGCCAGCAGCGTAGGTACCGGGGAGCTGTTTTTT | CASSVGTGELFF
TRBJ1-1 | - | TRBV5-1 | - | TGCGCCAGCAGCTTGTCGGGCGACACTGAAGCTTTCTTT | CASSLSGDTEAFF